This T cell receptor beta chain was recorded in a study of OX40 agonist ivuxolimab in advanced cancers. Study context: The study reported partial responses in three patients: one hepatocellular carcinoma, two cutaneous melanoma. Study-wide results and limits: Clonal expansion from baseline to week 6 occurred in both CD4+ and CD8+ T cells. Among the nonresponders, some also had low normalized T-cell clonal expansion.

The CDR3 consists of 16 residues. Trimming left V 0 bases short and J 5 bases short, with 16 bases between. CDR1 MGHRA and CDR2 YSYEKL come from the germline V gene. As to this clone: The antigen remains undetermined.

Some clones are missing from TCRdb's copy, which holds only in-frame ones; the method was immunoSEQ multiplex PCR. The data contain tens of thousands of clones, roughly 81% of them seen just once; the ten biggest clones take up over 1.5%. The J gene is TRBJ1-2, the V gene TRBV4-1; TRBD1 might be the D (6 bases). This clonotype was sampled from an adult with an advanced solid tumor such as melanoma, head and neck, liver or kidney cancer. The sequencing here drew on CD4+ or CD8+ T cells sorted from blood, taken in a trial of the OX40 agonist ivuxolimab. The CDR3 bases are TGCGCCAGCAGCCAAGAGCGGGACTCAGGGGTTTATGGCTACACCTTC. This translates into CASSQERDSGVYGYTF.